These 10 T cell receptor beta chains were all obtained from the same sample, sequenced in a study of brain metastases from non-small cell lung cancer. Libraries were prepared by immunoSEQ multiplex PCR; TCRdb keeps only in-frame clonotypes and omits some of them. Among 3,700 or so clones, 70% to 90% were seen once, and the ten largest hold about 4%. The sequenced sample consisted of primary lung tumor tissue. The receptors shown here come from a donor aged 40 or over with non-small cell lung cancer.

The chain combines TRBV6-5 with TRBJ2-2; 7 positions agree with TRBD2. In germline, CDR1 is MNHEY, CDR2 SVGAGI. This CDR3 contains 15 residues. V lost 6 bases, J lost 5 bases, and 9 bases stayed unmatched. CDR3 sequence reads: CASSLNLAATGELFF. For the CDR3, the DNA is TGTGCCAGCAGCCTCAACCTAGCGGCTACCGGGGAGCTGTTTTTT.

The rearrangement joins TRBV10-3 to TRBJ1-6; D unresolved. The ends were cut back, 0 bases at V and 7 bases at J, with 13 bases in the middle. CDR1 is ENHRY and CDR2 is SYGVKD in the germline V gene. This CDR3 has 16 residues. Here the CDR3 DNA reads TGTGCCATCAGTGAGTCGACTCCTCTGGGGAATTCACCCCTCCACTTT. Protein sequence: CAISESTPLGNSPLHF.

The chain employs TRBV2 and TRBJ2-5; D gene unclear. The CDR3 has 14 residues. The V gene's germline CDR1 is SNHLY and CDR2 FYNNEI. The V end lost 6 bases, the J end lost 3 bases, and 14 bases lay between the germline ends. CDR3 protein: CASSTISGKETQYF. CDR3 in DNA: TGTGCCAGCAGCACAATATCCGGAAAAGAGACCCAGTACTTC.

This clone was seen a single time. The chain links TRBV5-2 to TRBJ2-6; TRBD1 was called by the table and not checked on the DNA. TRBV5-2 is annotated as a pseudogene. The CDR3 is 17 amino acids. Here the CDR3 DNA reads TGTGCCAGCAAAGGGGATCGAGAGTACACAAAGTCGGGCGTCCTGACTTTC. Amino acid sequence: CASKGDREYTKSGVLTF.

This chain uses TRBV5-5 with TRBJ2-1, with 12 positions matching TRBD2. Unmatched junction bases numbered 3, after V lost 4 bases and J lost 4 bases. Per the germline V gene, CDR1 is SGHKS and CDR2 is YYEKEE (reference sequence). This CDR3 comprises 15 residues. DNA for the CDR3: TGTGCCAGCAGCACTACTAGCGGGGGGTACAATGAGCAGTTCTTC. It specifies CASSTTSGGYNEQFF.

The J gene is TRBJ2-7, the V gene TRBV27; D is unclear. V lost 4 bases and J 2 bases, leaving 6 bases between the germline ends. This CDR3 is 12 amino acids long. Germline CDR1 MNHEY, CDR2 SMNVEV (reference sequence). CDR3 protein: CASSSNPYEQYF. The DNA for the CDR3 is TGTGCCAGCAGTTCTAACCCCTACGAGCAGTACTTC.

This clone was seen only once. J is TRBJ2-5 and V is TRBV5-1, with 10 bases that match TRBD2. Per the germline V gene, CDR1 is SGHRS and CDR2 is YFSETQ. CDR3 length: 15 amino acids. The V segment lost 4 bases and the J segment 4 bases; nucleotides outside the gene matches: 7. The CDR3 sequence is CASSTLAGVGETQYF. For the CDR3, the DNA is TGCGCCAGCAGCACCCTAGCGGGGGTAGGAGAGACCCAGTACTTC. The full variable domain, rest sourced from reference TRBV5-1 and TRBJ2-5, is KAGVTQTPRYLIKTRGQQVTLSCSPISGHRSVSWYQQTPGQGLQFLFEYFSETQRNKGNFPGRFSGRQFSNSRSEMNVSTLELGDSALYLCASSTLAGVGETQYFGPGTRLLVL.

In its sample, this clone was seen once. This sequence joins TRBV19 and TRBJ2-7, with TRBD2 matching 8 bases. CDR3 size: 15 residues. After removal of 7 bases from V and 0 bases from J, the junction contained 8 bases not matched to a gene. The V gene's germline CDR1 is LNHDA and CDR2 SQIVND (reference sequence). CDR3 amino acids: CASNTPGTSSYEQYF. DNA for the CDR3: TGTGCCAGTAACACCCCCGGGACTAGCTCCTACGAGCAGTACTTC.

Here the CDR3 DNA reads TGTGCCAGCACCCTAGGAGGACTTAGCAATCAGCCCCAGCATTTT. Amino acids: CASTLGGLSNQPQHF. The rearrangement joins TRBV28 to TRBJ1-5; D gene unclear. CDR1 is MDHEN, CDR2 SYDVKM, per germline. CDR3 length: 15 amino acids. Between the trimmed V and J ends, which lost 7 bases and 0 bases, there was a span of 13 bases. The variable domain in full, completed from reference TRBV28 and TRBJ1-5, reads DVKVTQSSRYLVKRTGEKVFLECVQDMDHENMFWYRQDPGLGLRLIYFSYDVKMKEKGDIPEGYSVSREKKERFSLILESASTNQTSMYLCASTLGGLSNQPQHFGDGTRLSIL.

CDR3 nucleotide sequence: TGTGCCAGTAGCCTCAGGGATCAGCCCCAGCATTTT. Translating gives CASSLRDQPQHF. This chain connects TRBV19 to TRBJ1-5, with a weak D call TRBD1 (5 bases). V dropped 6 bases and J dropped 5 bases, with 8 bases sitting between them. Germline V gene data show CDR1 as LNHDA and CDR2 as SQIVND (reference sequence). CDR3 length equals 12 residues.